This TCR beta chain was captured in a study of cytomegalovirus exposure and HLA in healthy donors. This PCR relied on a set of 60 Vbeta primers and 13 Jbeta primers. Method: immunoSEQ multiplex PCR; TCRdb's copy keeps in-frame clones and lacks some. In the table there are fewer than 180,000 clones, roughly 77% of which are singletons. The V gene's germline CDR1 is MNHEY and CDR2 SMNVEV (reference sequence). The CDR3 contains 16 residues. V trimming: 0 bases; J trimming: 7 bases; junction bases outside the gene matches: 6. The clonotype originates from a human donor in good health. Material for sequencing was PBMCs. This sequence joins TRBV27 and TRBJ2-1; TRBD2 agrees at 10 bases. The CDR3 DNA follows: TGTGCCAGCAGTTTATCGCTAGCGGGAGAGTGGAATGAGCAGTTCTTC. This translates into CASSLSLAGEWNEQFF.